These 18 T cell receptor beta chains were sequenced from one sample in a study of CD8 T cells in ankylosing spondylitis. MiXCR, applied by TCRdb to the 5' RACE reads, yields one record per CDR3 protein. This table has about 340,000 distinct CDR3 sequences, roughly 20% appearing once. The sequenced material came from blood, either unsorted or a sorted T cell fraction (not recorded which). These receptors all stem from a male donor with ankylosing spondylitis or in good health (not recorded which).

This clonotype was seen repeatedly, ten times or more. V and J are TRBV10-3 and TRBJ2-1; 11 bases align to TRBD1. V lost 4 bases to trimming and J lost 5 bases; unmatched junction nucleotides: 4. The CDR3 totals 15 residues. Germline loops: CDR1 ENHRY, CDR2 SYGVKD. The CDR3 sequence: CAISGRDRGNNEQFF. The CDR3 nucleotides read TGTGCCATCAGTGGCCGGGACAGGGGGAACAATGAGCAGTTCTTC.

The chain combines TRBV28 with TRBJ1-6; D is ambiguous. In germline, CDR1 is MDHEN, CDR2 SYDVKM. Between the trimmed V and J ends, which lost 5 bases and 0 bases, there was a span of 14 bases. The CDR3 is 17 residues long. CDR3 nucleotide sequence: TGTGCCAGCAGTCTTGACACGGGGAGCTCCTATAATTCACCCCTCCACTTT. The encoded protein is CASSLDTGSSYNSPLHF.

CDR3 in amino acids: CSARDQGDTGELFF. CDR3 bases: TGCAGTGCTAGGGACCAAGGGGACACCGGGGAGCTGTTTTTT. The V call is TRBV20-1, the J call TRBJ2-2, with D possibly TRBD1 on 5 matching bases. The CDR3 runs 14 residues. V dropped 3 bases and J dropped 3 bases, with 11 bases sitting between them. Germline V gives CDR1 DFQATT, CDR2 SNEGSKA (reference sequence).

The chain couples TRBV5-1 to TRBJ2-2; 9 bases map to TRBD1. Germline V gives CDR1 SGHRS, CDR2 YFSETQ. The CDR3 extends over 16 amino acids. V gave up 4 bases and J gave up 3 bases; unmatched junction bases: 7. The CDR3 sequence: CASSQNGQGYTGELFF. The CDR3 DNA is TGCGCCAGCAGCCAGAATGGACAGGGGTACACCGGGGAGCTGTTTTTT.

The gene calls are TRBV12-3 or TRBV12-4 and TRBJ2-7; either TRBD1 or TRBD2 may fit D (5 bases each). V was cut by 1 base and J by 4 bases, with 17 bases left in between. The CDR3 loop spans 16 amino acids. CDR3 in amino acids: CASSLGGPGSGYEQYF. In DNA, the CDR3 is TGTGCCAGCAGTTTAGGAGGGCCAGGGAGTGGGTACGAGCAGTACTTC.

The gene calls are TRBV7-9 and TRBJ1-6, with D unclear. The V gene lost 5 bases and the J gene lost 12 bases, with 8 bases spanning the gap. The CDR3 is 11 amino acids. Germline V gene data show CDR1 as SEHNR and CDR2 as FQNEAQ (reference sequence). CDR3 nucleotides: TGTGCCAGCAGCCTCGGGGAACCCCTCCACTTT. This encodes CASSLGEPLHF.

Only a few counts were recorded for this clonotype. The chain links TRBV12-3 or TRBV12-4 to TRBJ1-1; tentatively, D is TRBD1 (6 bases). The CDR3 totals 15 residues. V lost 7 bases to trimming and J lost 1 base, with 16 bases between them. In DNA form, the CDR3 reads TGTGCCAGCAACCTCCCGGGACATCCGAACACTGAAGCTTTCTTT. Its protein is CASNLPGHPNTEAFF.

This clonotype was seen a few times. V and J are TRBV7-9 and TRBJ2-7, with D hard to call. V was shortened by 4 bases and J by 0 bases, with 7 bases between the two germline ends. This CDR3 has 13 residues. From germline, CDR1 is SEHNR and CDR2 FQNEAQ (reference sequence). The chain's CDR3 is CASSSDGSYEQYF. CDR3 DNA sequence: TGTGCCAGCAGCTCCGACGGCTCCTACGAGCAGTACTTC.

The chain uses TRBV6-1 and TRBJ2-7; no reliable D call. The germline V gene encodes CDR1 MNHNS and CDR2 SASEGT. This CDR3 is 15 amino acids long. Between the trimmed V and J ends, which lost 8 bases and 7 bases, there was a span of 24 bases. CDR3 coding DNA: TGTGCCAGCTCCGACTTTCTGCGGCCGCTCGGGGAGCAGTACTTC. Translation gives CASSDFLRPLGEQYF.

This clonotype occurred a few times. The chain couples TRBV6-2 or TRBV6-3 to TRBJ2-5; no clear D gene. The CDR3 is 16 residues long. Trimming took 2 bases from V and 6 from J, leaving 19 bases between them. The germline CDR1 and CDR2 sequences are MNHEY and SVGEGT. The CDR3 DNA reads TGTGCCAGCAGTTACCCCCGCCAAGGGCTCAGGAAGACCCAGTACTTC. This sequence encodes CASSYPRQGLRKTQYF.

This clonotype was observed a handful of times. The chain combines TRBV11-3 with TRBJ2-3; D gene unclear. V was cut by 1 base and J by 5 bases, with 7 bases left in between. Germline V gives CDR1 SGHNT, CDR2 YENEEA. This CDR3 has 13 amino acids. CDR3 region: CASSLVWGDTQYF. The CDR3, as DNA: TGTGCCAGCAGCTTAGTATGGGGAGATACGCAGTATTTT.

The chain combines TRBV7-9 with TRBJ2-3, with D possibly matching TRBD2 (5 bases). The V end lost 5 bases, the J end lost 6 bases, and 18 bases lay between the germline ends. CDR3 length: 15 amino acids. The germline V gene encodes CDR1 SEHNR and CDR2 FQNEAQ (reference sequence). The CDR3 DNA reads as TGTGCCAGCAGCCCGACGGTCGGGATTTACGATACGCAGTATTTT. Translated: CASSPTVGIYDTQYF.

For this clonotype: One end of the junction fails to match germline, which may point to a read error. J is TRBJ2-1 and V is TRBV12-3 or TRBV12-4; TRBD2 matches at 16 bases. This CDR3 has 19 residues. In DNA form, the CDR3 reads TGTGCCTGCAGTTTAGATGGGACTAGCGGGGGGGGCTCCTACAATGAGCAGTTCTTC. This encodes CACSLDGTSGGGSYNEQFF.

The genes are TRBV12-3 or TRBV12-4 and TRBJ2-1, with D unresolved. The V gene lost 6 bases and the J gene lost 5 bases, with 11 bases spanning the gap. The CDR3 is made up of 13 amino acids. The CDR3 nucleotides read TGTGCCAGCAGCCCCTTTCACGACAATGAGCAGTTCTTC. Protein sequence: CASSPFHDNEQFF.

This clonotype was seen repeatedly, ten times or more. The chain uses TRBV12-3 or TRBV12-4 and TRBJ2-7; 9 positions agree with TRBD1. J lost 2 bases, V lost 3 bases, and 5 bases had no gene match. This CDR3 region has 15 residues. CDR3 in DNA: TGTGCCAGCAGTTTCCCGGGACAGGGAACCTACGAGCAGTACTTC. It translates to CASSFPGQGTYEQYF.

This clonotype was seen repeatedly, ten times or more. The V and J genes are TRBV12-3 or TRBV12-4 and TRBJ1-1; weak D call: TRBD1 (6 bases). V gave up 5 bases and J gave up 1 base, with 14 bases separating them. The length of the CDR3 is 15 residues. CDR3 residues: CASSAFLTGNTEAFF. CDR3 sequence (DNA): TGTGCCAGCAGTGCCTTTCTGACAGGGAACACTGAAGCTTTCTTT.

V and J are TRBV11-2 and TRBJ2-3; D unresolved. The germline V and J ends were trimmed by 6 bases and 4 bases, with 11 bases remaining between them. The CDR3 extends over 13 amino acids. Germline V CDR1 and CDR2: SGHAT, FQNNGV. CDR3 loop: CASRFSGSDTQYF. Written as DNA, the CDR3 is TGTGCCAGCAGATTTAGTGGCTCAGATACGCAGTATTTT.

The chain joins TRBV7-8 to TRBJ2-5; the D gene is possibly TRBD2 (7 bases). The germline V and J ends were trimmed by 6 bases and 4 bases, with 15 bases remaining between them. CDR1 is SGHVS, CDR2 FQNEAQ, per germline. The CDR3 sequence is 14 residues long. DNA of the CDR3: TGTGCCAGCAGTGTAGTCGGGGGGCTAGAGACCCAGTACTTC. Residues: CASSVVGGLETQYF.